The present TCR beta chain was sequenced within a study of blood T cell repertoires in COVID-19. Study background: The origin of the acute and convalescent COVID-19 samples was the United States, Italy and Spain. PBMCs, B-cell-depleted T cells, or T cells were the source of the cDNA or gDNA that made up the material.

Seattle's enrolled individuals joined amid active infection and were then monitored longitudinally. The V end lost 0 bases, the J end lost 0 bases, and 12 bases lay between the germline ends. This CDR3 has 17 amino acids. Germline-derived CDR1 and CDR2 are SGHTA and FQGNSA. Original analysis: Using reference gene primer amplification, nucleated cell counts were estimated. Only in-frame clones appear in the TCRdb table, and some are missing; sequencing was by immunoSEQ multiplex PCR. That table gives V, J and clone size, and the DNA gave D and trimming. The sample contains about 180,000 clones, around four fifths of which appear only once.

The sequence derives from a woman aged 70-85 years with COVID-19, enrolled during active disease. The genes are TRBV7-2 and TRBJ2-1, with D unclear. Sequencing input: peripheral blood. As DNA, the CDR3 is TGTGCCAGCAGCTTAGCGCTTTTGACAAGCTCCTACAATGAGCAGTTCTTC. Its translation is CASSLALLTSSYNEQFF.